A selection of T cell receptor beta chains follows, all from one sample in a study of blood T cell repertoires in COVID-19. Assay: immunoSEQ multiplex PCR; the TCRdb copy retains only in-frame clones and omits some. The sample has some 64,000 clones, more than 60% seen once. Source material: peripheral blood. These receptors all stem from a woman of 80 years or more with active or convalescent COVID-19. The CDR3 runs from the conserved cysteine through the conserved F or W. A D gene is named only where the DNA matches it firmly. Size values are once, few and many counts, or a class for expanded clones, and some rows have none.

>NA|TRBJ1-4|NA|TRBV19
CASSISGAATNEKLFF
TGTGCCAGTAGTATATCAGGGGCCGCAACTAATGAAAAACTGTTTTTT
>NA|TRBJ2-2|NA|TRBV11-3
CASSLDRGTGGELFF
TGTGCCAGCAGCTTAGATAGGGGGACCGGCGGGGAGCTGTTTTTT
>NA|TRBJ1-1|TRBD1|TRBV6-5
CASSDRVTEAFF
TGTGCCAGCAGCGACAGGGTCACTGAAGCTTTCTTT
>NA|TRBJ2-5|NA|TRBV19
CASSLGGGQETQYF
TGTGCCAGTAGCCTTGGAGGCGGCCAAGAGACCCAGTACTTC
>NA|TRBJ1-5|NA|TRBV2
CASLPDRPSNQPQHF
TGTGCCAGCCTACCTGACAGGCCTAGCAATCAGCCCCAGCATTTT
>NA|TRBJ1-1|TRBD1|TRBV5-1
CASSPQQGGQVNTEAFF
TGCGCCAGCAGCCCTCAGCAGGGGGGTCAAGTGAACACTGAAGCTTTCTTT
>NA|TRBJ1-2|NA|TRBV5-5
CASSLALGDGYGYTF
TGTGCCAGCAGCTTGGCCTTAGGGGATGGGTATGGCTACACCTTC
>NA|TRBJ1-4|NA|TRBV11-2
CASSSSLRGETNEKLFF
TGTGCCAGCAGCTCCAGCCTTAGGGGTGAGACTAATGAAAAACTGTTTTTT
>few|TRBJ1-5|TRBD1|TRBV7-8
CASSLNRPPTGTQHF
TGTGCCAGCAGCTTAAATCGGCCGCCGACAGGGACCCAGCATTTT
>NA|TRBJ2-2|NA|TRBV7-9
CASSLFLALSTGELFF
TGTGCCAGCAGCTTGTTTCTAGCGCTTTCCACCGGGGAGCTGTTTTTT
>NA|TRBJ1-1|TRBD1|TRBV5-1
CASSLAGGTGTEAFF
TGCGCCAGCAGCTTGGCCGGGGGGACAGGGACTGAAGCTTTCTTT
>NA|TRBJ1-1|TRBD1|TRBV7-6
CASSLVPDRAEAFF
TGTGCCAGCAGCTTAGTACCCGACAGGGCTGAAGCTTTCTTT
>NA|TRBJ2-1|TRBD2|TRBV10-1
CASSRSGGLGQFF
TGCGCCAGCAGTCGTAGCGGGGGCCTAGGGCAGTTCTTC
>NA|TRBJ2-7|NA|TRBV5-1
CASSGQAASYEQYF
TGCGCCAGCAGCGGCCAGGCTGCATCCTACGAGCAGTACTTC
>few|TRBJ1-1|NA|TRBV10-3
CAISHNFGTINTEAFF
TGTGCCATCAGCCATAACTTCGGGACAATCAACACTGAAGCTTTCTTT
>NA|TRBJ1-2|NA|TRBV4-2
CASSQDRGFGGYTF
TGTGCCAGCAGCCAAGATAGGGGATTTGGTGGCTACACCTTC
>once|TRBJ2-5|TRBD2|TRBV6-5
CASSYSRLAGTQYF
TGTGCCAGCAGTTACTCGAGGCTAGCGGGGACCCAGTACTTC
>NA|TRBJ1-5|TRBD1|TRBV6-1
CASSELPGGLQPQHF
TGTGCCAGCAGTGAACTTCCAGGGGGACTTCAGCCCCAGCATTTT
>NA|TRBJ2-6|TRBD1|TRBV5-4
CASSLGTGAGANVLTF
TGTGCCAGCAGCTTGGGGACAGGGGCTGGGGCCAACGTCCTGACTTTC
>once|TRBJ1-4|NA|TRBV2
CASSTGTPGDEKLFF
TGTGCCAGCAGTACCGGGACCCCGGGGGATGAAAAACTGTTTTTT
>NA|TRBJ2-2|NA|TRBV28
CASSWSSQTGELFF
TGTGCCAGCAGTTGGAGCTCTCAGACCGGGGAGCTGTTTTTT
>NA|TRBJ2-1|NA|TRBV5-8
CASSPFGGKRNEQFF
TGTGCCAGCAGCCCTTTTGGGGGGAAAAGGAATGAGCAGTTCTTC
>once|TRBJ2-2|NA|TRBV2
CASDRVAVGELFF
TGTGCCAGCGACCGGGTCGCGGTCGGGGAGCTGTTTTTT
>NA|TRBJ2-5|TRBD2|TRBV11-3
CASSLNGGRTQYF
TGTGCCAGCAGCTTAAACGGGGGGAGGACCCAGTACTTC
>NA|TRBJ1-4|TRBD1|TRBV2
CASSAQGATNEKLFF
TGTGCCAGCAGTGCCCAGGGGGCAACTAATGAAAAACTGTTTTTT
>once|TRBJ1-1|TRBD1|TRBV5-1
CASSLPGTGSEAFF
TGCGCCAGCAGCTTACCCGGGACAGGCTCTGAAGCTTTCTTT
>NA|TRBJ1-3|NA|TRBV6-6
CASSYAGSSGNTIYF
TGTGCCAGCAGTTACGCGGGGAGCTCTGGAAACACCATATATTTT
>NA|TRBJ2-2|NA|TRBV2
CASSDQNSGELFF
TGTGCCAGCAGTGATCAGAATTCCGGGGAGCTGTTTTTT
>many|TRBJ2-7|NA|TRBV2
CASSGTNYEQYF
TGTGCCAGCAGTGGGACAAACTACGAGCAGTACTTC
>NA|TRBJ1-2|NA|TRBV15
CATSRDRWGLSHF
TGTGCCACCAGCAGAGATCGGTGGGGGCTATCTCACTTC
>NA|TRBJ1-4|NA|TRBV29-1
CSGGQNQNEKLFF
TGCAGCGGCGGACAGAATCAGAATGAAAAACTGTTTTTT
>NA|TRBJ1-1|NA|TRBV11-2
CASSLGGEWNTEAFF
TGTGCCAGCAGCTTAGGGGGGGAATGGAACACTGAAGCTTTCTTT
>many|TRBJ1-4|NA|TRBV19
CASTESSLPGRNEKLFF
TGTGCCAGTACCGAAAGCTCCCTCCCAGGGCGAAATGAAAAACTGTTTTTT
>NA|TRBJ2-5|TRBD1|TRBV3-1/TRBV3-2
CASSQEQGILGKTQYF
TGTGCCAGCAGCCAAGAACAGGGGATTTTAGGGAAGACCCAGTACTTC
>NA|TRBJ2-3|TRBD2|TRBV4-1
CASSQDYRGGAGDTQYF
TGCGCCAGCAGCCAAGATTATCGCGGGGGGGCAGGAGATACGCAGTATTTT
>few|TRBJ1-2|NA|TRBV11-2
CASSLVAGNGYTF
TGTGCCAGCAGCTTAGTAGCCGGGAATGGCTACACCTTC
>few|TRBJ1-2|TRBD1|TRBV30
CAWNPAGTGVLDGYTF
TGTGCCTGGAATCCCGCCGGGACAGGGGTTTTAGATGGCTACACCTTC
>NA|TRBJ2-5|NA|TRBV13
CASTVDAGIAQYF
TGTGCCAGCACGGTCGACGCAGGGATCGCCCAGTACTTC
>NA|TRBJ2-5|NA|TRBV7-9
CASSLNTQETQYF
TGTGCCAGCAGCTTGAACACCCAAGAGACCCAGTACTTC
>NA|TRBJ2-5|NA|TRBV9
CASSVGSNYQETQYF
TGTGCCAGCAGCGTAGGTAGTAACTACCAAGAGACCCAGTACTTC
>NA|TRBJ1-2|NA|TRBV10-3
CAISPNNYGYTF
TGTGCCATCAGCCCCAATAACTATGGCTACACCTTC
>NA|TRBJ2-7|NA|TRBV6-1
CASSEPFGQYF
TGTGCCAGCAGTGAACCGTTCGGGCAGTACTTC
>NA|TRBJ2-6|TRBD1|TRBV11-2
CASSFRGTGANVLTF
TGTGCCAGCAGCTTCAGGGGGACTGGGGCCAACGTCCTGACTTTC
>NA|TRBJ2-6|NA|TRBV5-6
CASSLPGVLTF
TGTGCCAGCAGCCTTCCCGGCGTCCTGACTTTC